This TCR beta chain stems from a study of shared clonotypes between healthy human individuals. Germline CDR1 GTSNPN, CDR2 SVGIG (reference sequence). This CDR3 contains 14 residues. Trimming stripped 3 bases from V and 1 base from J, with 7 bases between. Sorted-subset replicate PCR reactions were performed with around 200 ng DNA, corresponding to roughly 30,000 T cell genomes. Sequencing was performed with immunoSEQ multiplex PCR; in TCRdb, only in-frame clones are kept and a portion is missing. The repertoire holds millions of clones, 95% seen once, with 0.13% in the top ten. Source material: naive CD4+ T cells sorted from blood. Subset meaning: CD45RA+ positively selected. The chain is built from TRBV30 and TRBJ2-6; D is unclear. The source is a man between 18 and 35 years old in good health. The CDR3 DNA sequence: TGTGCCTGGAGCCGAAAATCTGGGGCCAACGTCCTGACTTTC. It codes for CAWSRKSGANVLTF.